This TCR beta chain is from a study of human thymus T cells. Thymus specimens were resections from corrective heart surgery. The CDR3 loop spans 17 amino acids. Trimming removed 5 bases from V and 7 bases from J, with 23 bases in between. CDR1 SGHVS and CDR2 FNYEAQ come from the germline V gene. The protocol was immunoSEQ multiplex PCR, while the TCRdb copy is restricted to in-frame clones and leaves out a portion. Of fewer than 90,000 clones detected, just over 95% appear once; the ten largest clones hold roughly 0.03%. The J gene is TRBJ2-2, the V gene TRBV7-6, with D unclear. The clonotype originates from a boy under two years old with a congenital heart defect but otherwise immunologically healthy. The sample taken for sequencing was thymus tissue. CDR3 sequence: CASSLNPERRGSGELFF. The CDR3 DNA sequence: TGTGCCAGCAGCCTTAACCCGGAGAGGAGAGGAAGCGGGGAGCTGTTTTTT.